The entry that follows covers one T cell receptor beta chain sequence. Its antigen has not been determined. There are no base qualities to consult, and no much larger clone falls within one base. This record belongs to a study of cytomegalovirus exposure and HLA in healthy donors (dated by TCRdb to about 2017). At the level of the whole study: In an earlier analysis of approximately 640 of the donors, under 300 Gb of sequence data and 90 million to 120 million unique TCR beta sequences from 180 million or so T cells were reported. Roughly 300 gigabases of sequencing data and roughly 90 million unique TCR sequences were included in an early release covering 500 to 750 HLA-typed donors. Among 398 genotyped donors of the cohort, an average of approximately 250,000 unique TCR beta nucleotide sequences were sequenced per donor, roughly 20% of them non-productive. Using immunosequencing, the study profiled T cell repertoires from 500 to 800 subjects and related those repertoires to cytomegalovirus serostatus. Donor age, sex, ethnicity and CMV serostatus were collected together with the repertoire data. The number of typed donors differed by locus: about 620-640 for A, B, C, DRB1 and DQB1; about 520 for DQA1; fewer than 610 for DPA1; and 450 to 480 for DPB1. High-throughput TCR immunosequencing, statistical association of individual TCRs with disease status, and machine learning were combined to predict cytomegalovirus infection status. Of the 350 to 400 genotyped donors, 81% fell in the genetic ancestry cluster associated with self-reported Caucasian donors. Because of strong linkage in the cohort, roughly five DR-DQ haplotypes were treated as single units for association and clustering. In addition to the first cohort of 650 to 750 subjects, a separate validation cohort of approximately 120 different subjects was used. All discovery cohort repertoires had been generated using a single sequencing platform. A later genetic analysis took genome-wide SNP genotypes for about 55% of the roughly 700 donors and used that subset as a discovery cohort. Rather than using new phenotypic data, the later analysis identified candidate immune exposures from TCR beta sequences and from how often those sequences occurred across donors. Class I and class II HLA loci were covered by the typing at four-digit resolution. The study aimed to test whether cataloging public T cell receptors could reveal signatures of past pathogen exposure. A later analysis re-examined previously published TCR beta repertoires from over 500 donors and added high-resolution HLA genotyping to investigate patterns of TCR occurrence. An earlier analysis of approximately 640 of the donors applied high-throughput TCR beta sequencing to assess whether each TCR beta V gene segment acted as functional or pseudogenic.

Overall study outcomes, separate from this receptor: A later analysis found that most CMV-associated TCR beta chains appeared HLA-restricted, with HLA associations seemingly driven largely by CMV exposure. A later analysis associated about 17,000 TCR beta sequences with specific HLA alleles at a false discovery rate of 0.05. An association between a missense DCLRE1C variant and V-gene and J-gene trimming of TCR beta chains was found in a later genetic analysis and replicated in an independent cohort. In a later analysis, HLA-associated TCR beta chains showed more clonal expansion and lower generation probabilities than non-associated chains that were equally common. A further reported finding was that TCR beta sequences accurately predicted the HLA-A and HLA-B alleles for most subjects in the first cohort. For the cohort, immune exposure information was limited to CMV serostatus. Because some donors lacked HLA typing at each locus, the association tests relied only on the typed subset. A later analysis reported that several top co-occurrence clusters appeared linked to parvovirus B19, influenza, CMV and Epstein-Barr virus. In a later genetic analysis, fewer N-insertions in productive TCRs were reported among donors in an Asian-associated ancestry cluster than the roughly 710-donor mean. Linkage disequilibrium might explain the correlated functional status among segregating V segments, but an unknown experimental factor could not be excluded. A few of the identified cytomegalovirus-associated TCR beta chains were confirmed in vitro to be specific for cytomegalovirus antigens. It was suggested by the authors that the approach could potentially be generalized to other disease states and immunological phenotypes. The study gave a list of under 200 TCR beta chains associated with cytomegalovirus. This cohort had only TCR beta chains sequenced, and the lack of alpha or paired-chain data limited which features could be detected. Roughly uniform sequencing depth across donors was assumed in presence/absence analyses, although this assumption may not hold. According to a later analysis, TCR association rates differed among HLA loci, with DRB1 alleles showing the most associated TCRs and HLA-C alleles showing the fewest. Most TCR sequences were observed very rarely across donors, whereas some public TCRs were present in many individuals. Strong co-occurrence of HLA alleles, especially DR and DQ, made assigning TCR associations to individual alleles difficult. A group of highly shared sequence variants was considered likely to be a technical artifact of the sequencing pipeline. Cytomegalovirus status was reported to be diagnosed by the classifier with high specificity and sensitivity in both the original and validation cohorts. In an earlier analysis of around 500 of the donors, most TCR beta V segments appeared in productive rearrangements about 87% or about 30% of the time, broadly matching IMGT annotations. Roughly 17 rarely observed V segments, including chromosome 9 orphons, were excluded from the earlier analysis of approximately 500 of the donors because counts were too low.

Libraries were made using the immunoSEQ multiplex PCR assay. For the multiplex PCR, a mixture combining 60 forward primers for TCR Vbeta segments and 13 reverse primers for TCR Jbeta segments was used. Amplification of the CDR3 region of rearranged TCR beta genes was performed with a multiplex PCR assay on genomic DNA. Amplified TCR beta libraries were sequenced as 87-base-pair reads on the Illumina HiSeq System. Per the original workflow: A later analysis counted some 74 million unique TCR beta chains across the 550 to 800 repertoires, and 10 million to 12 million of these chains were shared by at least two donors. To remove PCR and sequencing errors, raw reads were error-corrected and collapsed into unique sequences using a nearest-neighbor algorithm that merged closely related sequences. CDR3 sequences were aligned to IMGT reference sequences to assign V, D and J gene segments. For a sequence to be retained, at least a six-nucleotide match to both a V gene segment and a J gene segment was required. A rearrangement counted as productive if the CDR3 had no stop codons and remained in frame with V and J, and every other rearrangement counted as non-productive. CDR3 was defined by IMGT convention, running from the second conserved V-encoded cysteine to the conserved J-encoded phenylalanine. The earlier analysis of a few hundred of the donors excluded sequences that lacked an unambiguous match to a single V gene segment. In an earlier analysis of 500 to 750 of the donors, V segments were called functional above 56.7% productive rearrangements and were called segregating when the between-donor standard deviation exceeded 5%. A statistical classification framework was developed to diagnose cytomegalovirus status using the catalog of TCR beta chain sequences. In a later analysis, TCR nucleotide sequences were compared against IMGT/GENE-DB human TR gene sequences so that V and J genes could be assigned. The TCRdist pipeline was used in a later analysis to assign CDR3 sequences and most-parsimonious VDJ recombination scenarios. A later analysis defined each TCR beta chain by its CDR3 amino acid sequence plus V-gene family, and excluded reads lacking a unique V-gene family. A later analysis removed several hundred highly shared, low-generation-probability nucleotide sequences to deal with suspected cross-contamination and a sequencing artifact. In a later analysis, a clonal expansion index for each public chain was calculated from normalized within-repertoire ranks of inferred template counts. A later analysis computed generation probabilities with a VDJ recombination model fitted to out-of-frame rearrangements, and checked the results against IGoR. In a later analysis, TCR-TCR, TCR-HLA and TCR-CMV co-occurrence was scored with hypergeometric tests, and a repertoire-size bias correction was applied to TCR pairs. In a later analysis, false discovery rates were estimated by permuting HLA or CMV assignments 20 times. In a later analysis, co-occurring TCRs were grouped using DBSCAN, with TCRdist sequence similarity added in when clustering inside HLA-allele-positive subsets. Repertoires with fewer than 30,000 or more than 120,000 public chains were left out of co-occurrence clustering, as were five repertoires with anomalous nucleotide sharing. TCRdb carries this immuneACCESS record with in-frame sequences only. Its versions omit some clonotypes, under half of them owing to an unresolved V gene in the studies checked, with the rest unexplained. The V and J calls and clone size were taken over from that table, and D and trimming were inferred from the DNA. The sample profile shows some 200,000 clones; 75% to 80% of them were found once. About 3% of the sample lies in the top ten.

The cohort consisted of more than 650 healthy bone marrow donors. At the time of sampling, every cohort member was nominally healthy, though immune exposures that went unrecorded were likely present. The donor tested CMV seronegative, placing the donor among the 350 or so seronegative members of the cohort. Every donor gave a peripheral blood sample, and the peripheral blood mononuclear cells from that sample were used for TCR beta sequencing. The Qiagen DNeasy Blood Extraction Kit was used to extract genomic DNA from the blood cell samples. Source material: PBMCs. The TCR was taken from a female donor in good health and CMV-seronegative.

The bases read TGTGCCAGCAGTGTGCGGACTAGCGGCCTCTACGAGCAGTACTTC. This encodes CASSVRTSGLYEQYF. The chain uses TRBV28 and TRBJ2-7, with 10 middle bases fitting TRBD2. Trimming accounts for 5 bases at V and 3 bases at J, while the number of junction bases matched to no gene is 7. The CDR3 holds 15 amino acids from the cysteine to the phenylalanine. Of the read, only the CDR3 DNA is kept; its 45 bases are in frame from base 1. Based on the germline V gene, the CDR1 and CDR2 sequences are MDHEN and SYDVKM. Where the CDR3 stops, the reference TRBV28 and TRBJ2-7 genes take over; the full variable domain is DVKVTQSSRYLVKRTGEKVFLECVQDMDHENMFWYRQDPGLGLRLIYFSYDVKMKEKGDIPEGYSVSREKKERFSLILESASTNQTSMYLCASSVRTSGLYEQYFGPGTRLTVT.